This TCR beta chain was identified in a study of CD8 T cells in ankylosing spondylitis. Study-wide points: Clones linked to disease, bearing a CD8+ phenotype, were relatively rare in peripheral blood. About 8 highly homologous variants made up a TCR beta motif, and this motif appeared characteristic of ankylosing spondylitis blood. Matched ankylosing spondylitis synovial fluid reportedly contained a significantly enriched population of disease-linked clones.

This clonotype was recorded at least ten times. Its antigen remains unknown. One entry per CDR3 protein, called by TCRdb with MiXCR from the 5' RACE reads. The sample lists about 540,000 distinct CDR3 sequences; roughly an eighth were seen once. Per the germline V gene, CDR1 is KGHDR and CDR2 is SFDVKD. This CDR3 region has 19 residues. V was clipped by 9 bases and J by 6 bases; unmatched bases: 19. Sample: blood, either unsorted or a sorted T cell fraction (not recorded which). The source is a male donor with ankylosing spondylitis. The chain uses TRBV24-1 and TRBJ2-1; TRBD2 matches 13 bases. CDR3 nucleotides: TGTGCCACCGGACAGGGACTAGCGGGACGAGGGCTCATTGGCAATGAGCAGTTCTTC. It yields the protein CATGQGLAGRGLIGNEQFF.